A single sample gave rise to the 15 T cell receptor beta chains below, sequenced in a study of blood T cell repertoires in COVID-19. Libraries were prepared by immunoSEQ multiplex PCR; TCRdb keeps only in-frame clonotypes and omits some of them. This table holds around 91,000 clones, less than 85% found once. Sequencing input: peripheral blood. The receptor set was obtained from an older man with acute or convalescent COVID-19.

The CDR3: CASGASLENEQFF. CDR3 nucleotides: TGTGCTAGTGGTGCGTCGTTGGAGAATGAGCAGTTCTTC. The chain recombines TRBV12-5 with TRBJ2-1; the D is unclear. The CDR3 totals 13 residues. V was shortened by 5 bases and J by 7 bases, with 12 bases between the two germline ends. Germline V lookup: CDR1 LGHNT, CDR2 FRNRAP.

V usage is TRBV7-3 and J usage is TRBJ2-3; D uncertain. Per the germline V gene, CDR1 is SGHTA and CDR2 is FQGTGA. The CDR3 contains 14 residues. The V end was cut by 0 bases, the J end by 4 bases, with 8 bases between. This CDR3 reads CASSLTLRADTQYF. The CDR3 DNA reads TGTGCCAGCAGCTTAACATTACGGGCAGATACGCAGTATTTT. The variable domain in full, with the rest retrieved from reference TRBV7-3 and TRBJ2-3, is GAGVSQTPSNKVTEKGKYVELRCDPISGHTALYWYRQSLGQGPEFLIYFQGTGAADDSGLPNDRFFAVRPEGSVSTLKIQRTERGDSAVYLCASSLTLRADTQYFGPGTRLTVL.

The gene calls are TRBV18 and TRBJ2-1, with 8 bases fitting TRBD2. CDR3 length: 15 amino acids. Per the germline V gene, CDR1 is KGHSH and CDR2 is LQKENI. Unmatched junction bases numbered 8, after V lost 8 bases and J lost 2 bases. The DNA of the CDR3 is TGTGCCAGCCCCCACCCAGCGGGAGCCTACAATGAGCAGTTCTTC. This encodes CASPHPAGAYNEQFF.

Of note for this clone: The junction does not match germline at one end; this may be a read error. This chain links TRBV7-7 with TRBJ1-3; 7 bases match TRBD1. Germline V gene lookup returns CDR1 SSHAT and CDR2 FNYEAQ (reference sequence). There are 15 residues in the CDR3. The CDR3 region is CASSLNRGSGNTIYF. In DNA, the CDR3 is TGTGCTAGCAGCTTGAACAGGGGCTCTGGAAACACCATATATTTT.

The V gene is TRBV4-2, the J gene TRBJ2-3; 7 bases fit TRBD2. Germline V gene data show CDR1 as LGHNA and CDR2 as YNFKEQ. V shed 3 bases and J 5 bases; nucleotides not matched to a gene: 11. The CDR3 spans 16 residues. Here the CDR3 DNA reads TGTGCCAGCAGCCACTCTAGCGGAGGGTTCGAAGATACGCAGTATTTT. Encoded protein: CASSHSSGGFEDTQYF.

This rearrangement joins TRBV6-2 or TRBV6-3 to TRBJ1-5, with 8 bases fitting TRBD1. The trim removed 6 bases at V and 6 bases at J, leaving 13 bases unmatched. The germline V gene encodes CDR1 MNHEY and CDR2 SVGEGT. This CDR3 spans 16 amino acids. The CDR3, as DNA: TGTGCCAGCAGCCAAACACAGGGGGGCGTTGGTCAGCCCCAGCATTTT. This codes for CASSQTQGGVGQPQHF.

DNA for the CDR3: TGCGCGGACGCAGGGGGCTTCCAAGAGACCCAGTACTTC. Protein sequence: CADAGGFQETQYF. The J gene is TRBJ2-5, the V gene TRBV10-1, with 8 bases identical to TRBD1. CDR1 and CDR2 from the germline V gene are WNHNN and SYGVQD (reference sequence). The CDR3 contains 13 residues.

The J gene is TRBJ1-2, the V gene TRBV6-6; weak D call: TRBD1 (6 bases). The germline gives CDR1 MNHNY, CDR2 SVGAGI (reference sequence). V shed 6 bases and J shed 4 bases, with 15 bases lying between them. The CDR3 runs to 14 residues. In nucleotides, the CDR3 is TGTGCCAGCAGCTCTTTCAGGGGTGCCTATGGCTACACCTTC. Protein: CASSSFRGAYGYTF.

The CDR3 sequence is CASSYGGRAHGGVNQPQHF. CDR3 DNA sequence: TGTGCCAGCAGTTACGGGGGGAGAGCACACGGAGGAGTTAATCAGCCCCAGCATTTT. The J gene is TRBJ1-5, the V gene TRBV6-2 or TRBV6-3, with D maybe TRBD1 (5 bases). Trimming took off 2 bases at V and 4 bases at J, with 24 bases between the two ends. CDR1 MNHEY and CDR2 SVGEGT come from the germline V gene. This CDR3 has 19 residues.

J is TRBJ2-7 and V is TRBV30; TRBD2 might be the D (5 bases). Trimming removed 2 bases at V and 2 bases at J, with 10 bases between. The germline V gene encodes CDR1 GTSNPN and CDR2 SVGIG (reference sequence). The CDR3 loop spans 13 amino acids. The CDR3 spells CAWSFPGAYEQYF. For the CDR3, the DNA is TGTGCCTGGAGTTTCCCCGGGGCCTACGAGCAGTACTTC.

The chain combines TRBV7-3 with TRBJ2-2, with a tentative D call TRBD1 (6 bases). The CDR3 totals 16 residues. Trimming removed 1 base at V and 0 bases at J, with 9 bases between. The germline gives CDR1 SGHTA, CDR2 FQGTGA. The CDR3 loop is CASSLIGQPNTGELFF. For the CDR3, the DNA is TGTGCCAGCAGCTTAATCGGACAGCCGAACACCGGGGAGCTGTTTTTT.

The CDR3 loop reads CASSLAATGELFF. CDR3 DNA sequence: TGTGCCAGCAGCTTAGCAGCAACCGGGGAGCTGTTTTTT. The V and J genes are TRBV11-1 and TRBJ2-2; D not certain. Trimming cost V 0 bases and J 5 bases, with 4 bases left between them. This CDR3 contains 13 residues. Germline CDR1 and CDR2: SGHAT and FQDESV (reference sequence).

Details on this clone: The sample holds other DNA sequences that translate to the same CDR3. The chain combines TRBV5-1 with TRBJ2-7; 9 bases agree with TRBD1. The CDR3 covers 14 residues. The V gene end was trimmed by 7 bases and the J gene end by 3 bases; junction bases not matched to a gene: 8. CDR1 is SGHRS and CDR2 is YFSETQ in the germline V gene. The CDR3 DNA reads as TGCGCCAGCCGGCGGGGACAGGGCAACTACGAGCAGTACTTC. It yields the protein CASRRGQGNYEQYF.

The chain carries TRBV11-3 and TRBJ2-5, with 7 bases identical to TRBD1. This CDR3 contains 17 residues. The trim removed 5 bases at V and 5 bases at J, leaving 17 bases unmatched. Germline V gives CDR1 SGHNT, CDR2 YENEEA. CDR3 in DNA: TGTGCCAGCAGCCGTAGGGGAACCGACAGGGCGTCGGAGACCCAGTACTTC. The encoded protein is CASSRRGTDRASETQYF.

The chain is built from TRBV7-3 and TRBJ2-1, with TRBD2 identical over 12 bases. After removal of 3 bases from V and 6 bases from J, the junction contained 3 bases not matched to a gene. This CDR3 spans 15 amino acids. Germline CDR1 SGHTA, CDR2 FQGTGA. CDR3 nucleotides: TGTGCCAGCAGCTTGACTAGCGGGAGCCGCAATGAGCAGTTCTTC. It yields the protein CASSLTSGSRNEQFF.